This TCR beta chain is drawn from a study of graft-versus-host responses after intestinal transplantation. Across the whole study: Following induction with anti-thymocyte globulin, all recipients were given tacrolimus and steroids for two to three years.

TCRdb's table, derived via immunoSEQ multiplex PCR, lists solely in-frame clones and lacks some. The sample lists around 100,000 clones, around 92% occurring once. CDR1 and CDR2 from the germline V gene are LGHNA and YSLEER. V trimming: 2 bases; J trimming: 2 bases; junction bases outside the gene matches: 3. CDR3 length: 15 amino acids. Study results and caveats: High graft-versus-host to host-versus-graft clonal ratios were seen in allografts of patients with graft-donor T cell macrochimerism.

Notes on this clone: Its specificity is not known.

The starting material was unstimulated CD4+ T cells sorted from spleen or lymph node cells, obtained before transplant. The TCR was taken from a human donor who was the organ donor for an intestinal transplant. The gene calls are TRBV4-3 and TRBJ2-7; 10 bases match TRBD2. CDR3 region: CASSQWTSGTYEQYF. The DNA of the CDR3 is TGCGCCAGCAGCCAATGGACTAGCGGAACCTACGAGCAGTACTTC.